The 13 T cell receptor beta chains presented below share a single source sample, sequenced in a study of T cells in Graves' hyperthyroidism and ophthalmopathy. RNA transcripts yielded amplified TCR beta CDR3 regions. An initial round of RT-PCR targeting the TCR CDR3 relied on the HTBI primer set. TCRdb reprocessed the multiplex PCR reads via MiXCR and lists one record per CDR3 protein. The sample consists of around 610,000 distinct CDR3 sequences, roughly 14% of them appearing once. Source material: blood. These TCRs come from a woman in her 40s with Graves' ophthalmopathy.

The chain links TRBV4-1 to TRBJ1-2; TRBD1 is a possible D gene (5 bases). Trimming stripped 3 bases from V and 6 bases from J, with 14 bases between. The CDR3 is 14 amino acids. Germline assignment: CDR1 MGHRA and CDR2 YSYEKL. CDR3 sequence reads: CASSHIGTAHGYTF. The CDR3 DNA is TGCGCCAGCAGCCACATTGGGACTGCTCATGGCTACACCTTC.

This rearrangement joins TRBV4-2 to TRBJ2-2, with D unresolved. Trimming took off 1 base at V and 8 bases at J, with 11 bases between the two ends. Germline V CDR1 and CDR2: LGHNA, YNFKEQ. The CDR3 totals 14 residues. The CDR3 nucleotides read TGTGCCAGCAGCCAAGTCCTGATAGGGGGGGAGCTGTTTTTT. Translating gives CASSQVLIGGELFF.

This clonotype was counted many times. J is TRBJ2-5 and V is TRBV7-3, with 10 positions matching TRBD1. Germline-derived CDR1 and CDR2 are SGHTA and FQGTGA. This CDR3 region has 15 residues. With V trimmed by 5 bases and J by 4 bases, 7 bases remained unmatched. DNA of the CDR3: TGTGCCAGCAGCAGGGGGACAGGGGCTGGAGAGACCCAGTACTTC. As protein: CASSRGTGAGETQYF.

The genes are TRBV15 and TRBJ1-1; possibly TRBD1 for D (5 bases). The V end lost 1 base, the J end lost 6 bases, and 15 bases lay between the germline ends. The CDR3 spans 15 residues. The germline gives CDR1 LNHNV, CDR2 YYDKDF (reference sequence). The CDR3 loop reads CATSRGTAGGPEAFF. The CDR3, as DNA: TGTGCCACCAGCAGAGGGACCGCGGGGGGACCTGAAGCTTTCTTT.

With respect to this clonotype: Germline is not matched at one junction end, which may reflect a read error. V is TRBV7-8 and J is TRBJ1-2; 7 bases fit TRBD1. This CDR3 spans 16 amino acids. The germline gives CDR1 SGHVS, CDR2 FQNEAQ. CDR3 DNA: TGTGCCAGCAGCCCGTACCGACAGGGCGAAAACTATGGCTACGCCTTC. Amino acid sequence: CASSPYRQGENYGYAF.

This clonotype was recorded a few times. The chain links TRBV6-5 to TRBJ1-2, with D unclear. Germline lookup yields CDR1 MNHEY and CDR2 SVGAGI. V shed 0 bases and J shed 5 bases, with 13 bases lying between them. The CDR3 contains 15 residues. CDR3 nucleotides: TGTGCCAGCAGTTACTCGGAACGGGTTTCTTATGGCTACACCTTC. Amino acids: CASSYSERVSYGYTF.

This clonotype has at least ten counts. CDR3 protein: CASSDGQVLMNTEAFF. As DNA, the CDR3 is TGTGCCAGCAGTGATGGGCAGGTCCTCATGAACACTGAAGCTTTCTTT. V gene TRBV6-1 combines with J gene TRBJ1-1; D unclear. Germline CDR1 MNHNS, CDR2 SASEGT. V was pared by 3 bases and J by 0 bases, with 14 bases between. CDR3 length: 16 amino acids.

This clonotype appeared many times. The J gene is TRBJ1-1, the V gene TRBV7-2; TRBD1 is a possible D gene (5 bases). From germline, CDR1 is SGHTA and CDR2 FQGNSA. The V and J ends lost 2 bases and 9 bases respectively, with 10 bases between them. This CDR3 is built from 12 residues. This CDR3 is CASSLNWGKAFF. Written as DNA, the CDR3 is TGTGCCAGCAGCTTAAATTGGGGCAAAGCTTTCTTT.

This clonotype was recorded a few times. The chain employs TRBV7-2 and TRBJ2-4; D possibly corresponds to TRBD2 (5 bases). This CDR3 has 17 amino acids. Germline V gene sequence: CDR1 SGHTA, CDR2 FQGNSA. The V and J ends lost 5 bases and 1 base respectively, with 18 bases between them. The CDR3 bases are TGTGCCAGCAGCGGCGAGGGCAGCGCTTATGCCAAAAACATTCAGTACTTC. Protein product: CASSGEGSAYAKNIQYF. Full variable domain (missing parts from reference TRBV7-2 and TRBJ2-4): GAGVSQSPSNKVTEKGKDVELRCDPISGHTALYWYRQSLGQGLEFLIYFQGNSAPDKSGLPSDRFSAERTGGSVSTLTIQRTQQEDSAVYLCASSGEGSAYAKNIQYFGAGTRLSVL.

This clonotype was observed a few times. This sequence joins TRBV19 and TRBJ2-7; 7 bases fit TRBD1. The V gene end was trimmed by 9 bases and the J gene end by 2 bases; junction bases not matched to a gene: 10. Germline values: CDR1 LNHDA, CDR2 SQIVND (reference sequence). The CDR3 covers 14 residues. CDR3: CASATTGTAYEQYF. The CDR3 DNA reads TGTGCCAGCGCGACTACAGGGACAGCCTACGAGCAGTACTTC.

The table lists this clonotype with a few counts. This sequence joins TRBV9 and TRBJ2-7; 9 bases line up with TRBD2. The CDR3 is made up of 15 amino acids. Germline trimming cut 2 bases from V and 2 bases from J; bases unmatched to any gene: 5. Germline CDR1 and CDR2: SGDLS and YYNGEE. The CDR3 loop is CASSVALAGPYEQYF. For the CDR3, the DNA is TGTGCCAGCAGCGTGGCCCTAGCGGGGCCCTACGAGCAGTACTTC.

This sequence joins TRBV6-1 and TRBJ2-7; 12 nucleotides match TRBD2. The ends lost 6 bases at V and 6 bases at J; junction bases unmatched: 6. Germline assignment: CDR1 MNHNS and CDR2 SASEGT. This CDR3 has 14 residues. The CDR3 sequence is CASRPGLAGIEQYF. The CDR3 DNA sequence: TGTGCCAGCAGGCCGGGACTAGCGGGTATCGAGCAGTACTTC.

At least ten counts were recorded for this clonotype. J is TRBJ1-1 and V is TRBV19; D uncertain. V dropped 0 bases and J dropped 1 base, with 6 bases sitting between them. The germline V gene has CDR1 LNHDA and CDR2 SQIVND (reference sequence). The CDR3 length is 14 residues. CDR3: CASSIDRKNTEAFF. CDR3 sequence (DNA): TGTGCCAGTAGTATAGACAGAAAGAACACTGAAGCTTTCTTT.